Included here is one T cell receptor beta chain sequence, with context. What it recognizes is unknown. Trimming stripped 4 bases from V and 7 bases from J, with 11 bases between. Germline lookup yields CDR1 SGHRS and CDR2 YFSETQ. The CDR3 runs to 12 residues. The data belong to a study of T cells after yellow fever vaccination. One entry per CDR3 protein results from TCRdb running MiXCR on the 5' RACE reads. The table shows about 300,000 distinct CDR3 sequences, with 6.8% occurring only once. Study-level findings and limits: In FACS-sorted repertoires, abundant clonotypes from the bulk population could appear as contaminants. Relatively few clonotypes were ones that appeared in both CD4 and CD8 compartments. Most clones from primary vaccination were detected again post-booster (about 95% CD4, roughly 90% CD8).

The clonotype was recovered from a man between 18 and 29 years old who received the YFV17D yellow fever vaccine. The sequencing used PBMCs, collected around 45 days after the first yellow fever vaccination. The chain joins TRBV5-1 to TRBJ2-5; D gene unclear. The CDR3 protein is CASSTTWGTQYF. For the CDR3, the DNA is TGCGCCAGCAGCACTACATGGGGGACCCAGTACTTC.